This TCR beta chain was captured in a study of CD8 T cells in ankylosing spondylitis. General observations from the study: One TCR beta motif, made up of seven to nine highly homologous variants, appeared characteristic of ankylosing spondylitis blood.

Germline V lookup: CDR1 MNHEY, CDR2 SVGAGI. With V trimmed by 2 bases and J by 9 bases, 0 bases remained unmatched. The CDR3 covers 13 residues. This clonotype was found a few times. Its antigen is not known. Making the TCR beta libraries involved quantitative 5'-RACE with molecular barcodes. Each CDR3 protein gets one entry after TCRdb re-called the 5' RACE reads with MiXCR. The repertoire holds about 360,000 distinct CDR3 sequences, with more than 20% as singletons. Sequencing input: blood, either unsorted or a sorted T cell fraction (not recorded which). This clonotype was sampled from a male donor with ankylosing spondylitis or in good health (not recorded which). The V call is TRBV6-5, the J call TRBJ1-6; TRBD1 matches at 8 bases. In DNA form, the CDR3 reads TGTGCCAGCAGTTACGGACAGGGTTCACCCCTCCACTTT. Translating gives CASSYGQGSPLHF.